This is a list of T cell receptor beta chains from one sample in a study of shared clonotypes between healthy human individuals. Profiling relied on immunoSEQ multiplex PCR, and the TCRdb table lists in-frame clones only, not all of them. This sample has around 700,000 clones, with about three quarters found just once. Sequenced input: memory CD4+ T cells sorted from blood. These receptors were collected from a woman between 25 and 40 years old in good health. Each CDR3 is given with its conserved first and last residue. The order of the fields is J gene, V gene, clone size, D gene, CDR3 protein, CDR3 DNA. The D gene is left open where the match is weak. Expanded clones get a size class; other rows say once, few or many, or leave the size out.

j_gene: TRBJ2-6; v_gene: TRBV2; abundance: NA; d_gene: NA; CDR3aa: CASRRTLDGSGANVLTF; CDR3nt: TGTGCCAGCAGGAGGACACTCGACGGCTCTGGGGCCAACGTCCTGACTTTC
j_gene: TRBJ1-1; v_gene: TRBV15; abundance: few; d_gene: NA; CDR3aa: CATSRGVYGNTEAFF; CDR3nt: TGTGCCACCAGCAGAGGGGTTTACGGGAACACTGAAGCTTTCTTT
j_gene: TRBJ1-2; v_gene: TRBV18; abundance: NA; d_gene: TRBD1; CDR3aa: CASSPRTGFGGYTF; CDR3nt: TGTGCCAGCTCACCAAGGACAGGGTTTGGAGGCTACACCTTC
j_gene: TRBJ1-1; v_gene: TRBV11-2; abundance: NA; d_gene: NA; CDR3aa: CASSSPKTRGEAFF; CDR3nt: TGTGCCAGCAGCTCCCCCAAGACGCGTGGTGAAGCTTTCTTT
j_gene: TRBJ2-7; v_gene: TRBV19; abundance: NA; d_gene: NA; CDR3aa: CASSSAWSARAGEQYF; CDR3nt: TGTGCCAGTAGTTCCGCTTGGTCCGCCAGGGCCGGCGAGCAGTACTTC
j_gene: TRBJ2-3; v_gene: TRBV2; abundance: NA; d_gene: NA; CDR3aa: CASSEVVSRIDTQYF; CDR3nt: TGTGCCAGCAGTGAAGTCGTCTCCCGGATAGATACGCAGTATTTT
j_gene: TRBJ1-1; v_gene: TRBV6-5; abundance: NA; d_gene: TRBD1; CDR3aa: CASSFDRGEAEAFF; CDR3nt: TGTGCCAGCAGTTTCGACAGGGGGGAGGCTGAAGCTTTCTTT
j_gene: TRBJ2-5; v_gene: TRBV10-1; abundance: NA; d_gene: NA; CDR3aa: CASSRDKETQYF; CDR3nt: TGCGCCAGCAGTCGGGACAAGGAGACCCAGTACTTC
j_gene: TRBJ1-3; v_gene: TRBV2; abundance: NA; d_gene: NA; CDR3aa: CASRPGASGNTIYF; CDR3nt: TGTGCCAGCAGACCAGGGGCCTCTGGAAACACCATATATTTT
j_gene: TRBJ2-3; v_gene: TRBV6-6; abundance: NA; d_gene: NA; CDR3aa: CASSRDSRDTQYF; CDR3nt: TGTGCCAGCAGCCGTGACAGCCGAGATACGCAGTATTTT
j_gene: TRBJ2-5; v_gene: TRBV30; abundance: NA; d_gene: NA; CDR3aa: CAWTSDPQETQYF; CDR3nt: TGTGCCTGGACTAGCGATCCACAAGAGACCCAGTACTTC
j_gene: TRBJ2-2; v_gene: TRBV7-7; abundance: NA; d_gene: NA; CDR3aa: CASSLAQTTGELFF; CDR3nt: TGTGCCAGCAGCTTAGCCCAAACCACCGGGGAGCTGTTTTTT
j_gene: TRBJ1-5; v_gene: TRBV7-9; abundance: NA; d_gene: NA; CDR3aa: CASSLDRDWQPQHF; CDR3nt: TGTGCCAGCAGCTTAGACAGGGATTGGCAGCCCCAGCATTTT
j_gene: TRBJ1-2; v_gene: TRBV11-2; abundance: NA; d_gene: NA; CDR3aa: CASSLTDYGYTF; CDR3nt: TGTGCCAGCAGCTTAACGGACTATGGCTACACCTTC
j_gene: TRBJ2-7; v_gene: TRBV7-6; abundance: NA; d_gene: NA; CDR3aa: CASSTDGNSYEQYF; CDR3nt: TGTGCCAGCAGCACGGACGGGAATTCCTACGAGCAGTACTTC
j_gene: TRBJ1-2; v_gene: TRBV6-1; abundance: NA; d_gene: TRBD1; CDR3aa: CASTPDRGAYGYTF; CDR3nt: TGTGCCAGCACCCCCGACAGGGGGGCCTATGGCTACACCTTC
j_gene: TRBJ1-3; v_gene: TRBV7-9; abundance: NA; d_gene: NA; CDR3aa: CASSSTDSGNTIYF; CDR3nt: TGTGCCAGCAGCTCGACAGACTCTGGAAACACCATATATTTT
j_gene: TRBJ2-7; v_gene: TRBV7-8; abundance: NA; d_gene: NA; CDR3aa: CASSSEGEYYEQYF; CDR3nt: TGTGCCAGCAGCTCTGAGGGGGAGTACTACGAGCAGTACTTC
j_gene: TRBJ2-2; v_gene: TRBV5-1; abundance: many; d_gene: TRBD2; CDR3aa: CASSFSGRVNTGELFF; CDR3nt: TGCGCCAGCAGCTTTTCCGGGAGGGTTAACACCGGGGAGCTGTTTTTT
j_gene: TRBJ1-4; v_gene: TRBV14; abundance: many; d_gene: NA; CDR3aa: CASSPGRRDEKLFF; CDR3nt: TGTGCCAGCAGCCCCGGTAGGAGGGATGAAAAACTGTTTTTT
j_gene: TRBJ2-6; v_gene: TRBV19; abundance: NA; d_gene: NA; CDR3aa: CASKAGWSGANVLTF; CDR3nt: TGTGCCAGTAAGGCCGGGTGGTCTGGGGCCAACGTCCTGACTTTC
j_gene: TRBJ2-7; v_gene: TRBV28; abundance: NA; d_gene: NA; CDR3aa: CASSRPPYEQYF; CDR3nt: TGTGCCAGCAGTCGACCCCCCTACGAGCAGTACTTC
j_gene: TRBJ2-3; v_gene: TRBV20-1; abundance: NA; d_gene: NA; CDR3aa: CSALAPDTQYF; CDR3nt: TGCAGTGCTTTAGCGCCAGATACGCAGTATTTT
j_gene: TRBJ2-1; v_gene: TRBV14; abundance: NA; d_gene: TRBD2; CDR3aa: CASSQDWGRAYNEQFF; CDR3nt: TGTGCCAGCAGCCAAGATTGGGGGAGGGCCTATAATGAGCAGTTCTTC